The T cell receptor (beta chain) under discussion was sequenced for a study of early T cells in non-severe SARS-CoV-2 infection. Across the whole study: Sequencing of unsorted whole blood was done on bulk RNA, leaving chains unpaired.

The V and J ends lost 4 bases and 4 bases respectively, with 15 bases between them. Germline V CDR1 and CDR2: KGHDR, SFDVKD. There are 15 residues in the CDR3. Individual cDNA molecules received unique molecular identifiers during library preparation. TCRdb re-called the 5' RACE reads through MiXCR, storing one row per CDR3 protein. This sample has roughly 71,000 distinct CDR3 sequences; about 13% occur once, and the top ten carry about 5%. Sequencing was carried out using whole blood. This chain links TRBV24-1 with TRBJ2-5, with D perhaps TRBD2 (5 bases). The receptor comes from an adult who was a healthcare worker with PCR-confirmed SARS-CoV-2 infection or an uninfected control (not recorded which). The CDR3 loop is CATSDPTTHRETQYF. For the CDR3, the DNA is TGTGCCACCAGTGACCCGACTACACACCGAGAGACCCAGTACTTC.